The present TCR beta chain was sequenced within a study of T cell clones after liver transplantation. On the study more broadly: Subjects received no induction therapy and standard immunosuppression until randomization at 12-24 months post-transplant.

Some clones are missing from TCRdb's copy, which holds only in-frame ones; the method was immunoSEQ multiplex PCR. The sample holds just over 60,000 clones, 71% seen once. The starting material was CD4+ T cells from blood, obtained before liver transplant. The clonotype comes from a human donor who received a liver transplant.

CDR3 residues: CASSLEGGGYEQYF. For the CDR3, the DNA is TGTGCCAGCAGCTTGGAAGGGGGCGGCTACGAGCAGTACTTC. The V call is TRBV5-4, the J call TRBJ2-7; 7 bases are shared with TRBD1. The V segment lost 0 bases and the J segment 3 bases; nucleotides outside the gene matches: 3. CDR1 is SGHNT, CDR2 YYREEE, per germline (reference sequence). CDR3 size: 14 residues. The whole variable domain, remainder taken from reference TRBV5-4 and TRBJ2-7, is ETGVTQSPTHLIKTRGQQVTLRCSSQSGHNTVSWYQQALGQGPQFIFQYYREEENGRGNFPPRFSGLQFPNYSSELNVNALELDDSALYLCASSLEGGGYEQYFGPGTRLTVT.